The 32 T cell receptor beta chains presented below share a single source sample, sequenced in a study of blood T cell repertoires in COVID-19. Assay: immunoSEQ multiplex PCR; the TCRdb copy retains only in-frame clones and omits some. Of 110,000 to 150,000 clones in the sample, about 88% were seen once. The sample was peripheral blood. The receptors here all came from a human donor in a cohort sampled during active COVID-19.

The V gene is TRBV2, the J gene TRBJ2-7; a possible D gene is TRBD1 (6 bases). The CDR3 contains 14 residues. V lost 7 bases and J lost 1, with 14 bases in between. Per the germline V gene, CDR1 is SNHLY and CDR2 is FYNNEI. CDR3 sequence reads: CASTLTGLSYEQYF. The CDR3 region has the DNA TGTGCCAGCACCCTGACAGGCCTATCCTACGAGCAGTACTTC.

This chain uses TRBV7-9 with TRBJ2-1, with TRBD2 matching 7 bases. The germline V gene has CDR1 SEHNR and CDR2 FQNEAQ (reference sequence). The trim removed 0 bases at V and 5 bases at J, leaving 4 bases unmatched. This CDR3 region has 15 residues. This CDR3 reads CASSLAGGPNNEQFF. For the CDR3, the DNA is TGTGCCAGCAGCTTAGCGGGAGGGCCCAACAATGAGCAGTTCTTC.

The gene calls are TRBV7-9 and TRBJ2-2; 12 bases line up with TRBD2. CDR3 length: 16 amino acids. Trimming at V came to 5 bases and at J to 5 bases, leaving 6 bases not matched to a gene. The germline V gene encodes CDR1 SEHNR and CDR2 FQNEAQ (reference sequence). The CDR3: CASSRTSGGRTGELFF. The CDR3 nucleotides are TGTGCCAGCAGCCGCACTAGCGGGGGGCGGACCGGGGAGCTGTTTTTT.

The V gene is TRBV5-5, the J gene TRBJ1-1; 7 positions match TRBD1. J was trimmed by 0 bases and V by 4 bases; bases with no gene match: 6. Per germline, CDR1 SGHKS and CDR2 YYEKEE (reference sequence). There are 15 residues in the CDR3. The CDR3 spells CASSAATGVNTEAFF. In DNA form, the CDR3 reads TGTGCCAGCAGCGCAGCAACAGGGGTGAACACTGAAGCTTTCTTT. Using reference TRBV5-5 and TRBJ1-1 for the parts outside the CDR3, the full variable domain is DAGVTQSPTHLIKTRGQQVTLRCSPISGHKSVSWYQQVLGQGPQFIFQYYEKEERGRGNFPDRFSARQFPNYSSELNVNALLLGDSALYLCASSAATGVNTEAFFGQGTRLTVV.

The V gene is TRBV10-3, the J gene TRBJ1-1; the D gene is possibly TRBD1 (5 bases). Germline V lookup: CDR1 ENHRY, CDR2 SYGVKD. The CDR3 is made up of 13 amino acids. V dropped 3 bases and J dropped 7 bases, with 12 bases sitting between them. The CDR3 region has the DNA TGTGCCATCAGTGAAGATTGGACAAATGAAGCTTTCTTT. Protein: CAISEDWTNEAFF.

In this sample, this clone turned up once. The chain couples TRBV28 to TRBJ1-3; D call uncertain. Germline-derived CDR1 and CDR2 are MDHEN and SYDVKM. This CDR3 is built from 15 residues. V was cut by 6 bases and J by 4 bases, with 16 bases left in between. The CDR3: CASSLPSPAGNTIYF. Here the CDR3 DNA reads TGTGCCAGCAGCCTCCCCTCGCCAGCGGGAAACACCATATATTTT.

This chain connects TRBV9 to TRBJ2-1; 15 nucleotides line up with TRBD2. V gave up 3 bases and J gave up 7 bases; unmatched junction bases: 2. CDR3 length equals 15 residues. Germline-derived CDR1 and CDR2 are SGDLS and YYNGEE. The CDR3 bases are TGTGCCAGCAGCGGTGGGACTAGCGGGGGGAATGAGCAGTTCTTC. Translated: CASSGGTSGGNEQFF.

The V gene is TRBV5-1, the J gene TRBJ2-3, with 8 bases that match TRBD1. V lost 7 bases and J lost 6; bases outside the gene matches: 10. The CDR3 totals 14 residues. Germline-derived CDR1 and CDR2 are SGHRS and YFSETQ. This CDR3 is CASQTGVRLDTQYF. CDR3 bases: TGCGCCAGCCAGACAGGGGTTAGGTTGGATACGCAGTATTTT.

This chain joins TRBV19 and TRBJ2-3; 8 nucleotides match TRBD2. The germline V gene has CDR1 LNHDA and CDR2 SQIVND (reference sequence). The junction had 10 bases not matched to a gene; V was cut back by 2 bases and J by 3 bases. This CDR3 region has 17 residues. The CDR3 loop is CASSIRSSGRRTDTQYF. In DNA, the CDR3 is TGTGCCAGTAGTATAAGATCTAGCGGGCGACGGACAGATACGCAGTATTTT.

J is TRBJ2-3 and V is TRBV5-6; no definite D call. CDR3 length: 14 amino acids. Trimming pared 1 base from V and 2 bases from J, leaving 8 bases between. Germline V gene sequence: CDR1 SGHDT, CDR2 YYEEEE. For the CDR3, the DNA is TGTGCCAGCAGCTTGAACGACTTCACAGATACGCAGTATTTT. Residues: CASSLNDFTDTQYF.

The chain carries TRBV5-1 and TRBJ2-7; a weak D match, TRBD1 (6 bases). CDR1 and CDR2 (germline): SGHRS, YFSETQ. The germline V and J ends were trimmed by 2 bases and 0 bases, with 9 bases remaining between them. The CDR3 consists of 14 residues. CDR3 sequence: CASSFDRSSYEQYF. The CDR3 DNA sequence: TGCGCCAGCAGCTTCGACAGGAGCTCCTACGAGCAGTACTTC.

The rearrangement uses TRBV7-9 and TRBJ1-6; the D is unclear. This CDR3 has 14 amino acids. Germline values: CDR1 SEHNR, CDR2 FQNEAQ (reference sequence). Trimming cost V 1 base and J 3 bases, with 4 bases left between them. As DNA, the CDR3 is TGTGCCAGCAGCTTAGGTCTCTATAATTCACCCCTCCACTTT. Its protein product is CASSLGLYNSPLHF.

The genes are TRBV5-6 and TRBJ2-3; 11 positions match TRBD2. Germline values: CDR1 SGHDT, CDR2 YYEEEE. This CDR3 region has 15 residues. V shed 5 bases, J shed 5 bases, and the junction held 7 bases outside the gene matches. CDR3 in amino acids: CASRPGLAGKDTQYF. CDR3 DNA: TGTGCCAGCAGACCCGGACTAGCGGGCAAAGATACGCAGTATTTT.

The V call is TRBV7-6, the J call TRBJ2-7; 15 bases map to TRBD2. The germline gives CDR1 SGHVS, CDR2 FNYEAQ. The CDR3 totals 19 residues. With V trimmed by 3 bases and J by 6 bases, 15 bases remained unmatched. The CDR3 sequence: CASSFGPGLAGGRAPEQYF. CDR3 nucleotide sequence: TGTGCCAGCAGCTTCGGACCGGGACTAGCGGGGGGTAGGGCACCCGAGCAGTACTTC.

The V and J genes are TRBV27 and TRBJ2-1, with D possibly being TRBD1 (6 bases). The CDR3 covers 16 residues. CDR1 MNHEY and CDR2 SMNVEV come from the germline V gene (reference sequence). V lost 5 bases and J 0 bases, leaving 14 bases between the germline ends. The CDR3 reads CASSTAGDNSYNEQFF. The CDR3 coding sequence is TGTGCCAGCAGTACAGCCGGGGACAACTCCTACAATGAGCAGTTCTTC.

The rearrangement joins TRBV2 to TRBJ2-6, with D possibly being TRBD1 (6 bases). With 4 bases removed from V and 0 bases from J, the gap between germline ends came to 13 bases. This CDR3 has 17 amino acids. From germline, CDR1 is SNHLY and CDR2 FYNNEI. The CDR3 region is CASSVGQGHSGANVLTF. The CDR3 DNA reads as TGTGCCAGCAGTGTAGGTCAGGGACACTCTGGGGCCAACGTCCTGACTTTC.

The chain recombines TRBV19 with TRBJ1-5; weak D call: TRBD1 (6 bases). V gave up 6 bases and J gave up 6 bases, with 15 bases separating them. The CDR3 has 14 amino acids. CDR1 and CDR2 (germline): LNHDA, SQIVND (reference sequence). CDR3 protein: CASSPQQGPQPQHF. CDR3 bases: TGTGCCAGTAGCCCCCAACAGGGACCTCAGCCCCAGCATTTT.

The chain recombines TRBV11-2 with TRBJ1-5, with D unresolved. The CDR3 length is 13 residues. The germline V gene encodes CDR1 SGHAT and CDR2 FQNNGV. V was clipped by 4 bases and J by 1 base, with 5 bases between them. The CDR3 loop reads CASSWESNQPQHF. DNA of the CDR3: TGTGCCAGCAGCTGGGAGAGCAATCAGCCCCAGCATTTT.

The V call is TRBV11-2, the J call TRBJ2-5; tentative D call: TRBD2 (6 bases). There are 13 residues in the CDR3. Germline V gene data show CDR1 as SGHAT and CDR2 as FQNNGV. V was clipped by 1 base and J by 5 bases, with 8 bases between them. CDR3 nucleotides: TGTGCCAGCAGCTTAGTAGCGGTGGAGACCCAGTACTTC. This sequence encodes CASSLVAVETQYF.

The rearrangement uses TRBV11-2 and TRBJ2-2, with D possibly TRBD1 on 6 matching bases. The CDR3 totals 14 residues. V was clipped by 6 bases and J by 5 bases, with 13 bases between them. The V gene's germline CDR1 is SGHAT and CDR2 FQNNGV. DNA of the CDR3: TGTGCCAGCAGACGGAACAGGGTTACCGGGGAGCTGTTTTTT. Its protein is CASRRNRVTGELFF.

V gene TRBV19 combines with J gene TRBJ2-4; TRBD2 matches at 9 bases. The germline gives CDR1 LNHDA, CDR2 SQIVND (reference sequence). After removal of 3 bases from V and 2 bases from J, the junction contained 11 bases not matched to a gene. CDR3 length equals 18 residues. In DNA, the CDR3 is TGTGCCAGTAGTATTGATCCGCGGGGGGGCCTAACCAAAAACATTCAGTACTTC. The encoded protein is CASSIDPRGGLTKNIQYF.

This chain uses TRBV2 with TRBJ2-7, with no clear D. Trimming left V 6 bases short and J 0 bases short, with 9 bases between. CDR1 is SNHLY, CDR2 FYNNEI, per germline. CDR3 length: 13 residues. For the CDR3, the DNA is TGTGCCAGCAGCGTTACTTCCTCCTACGAGCAGTACTTC. Residues: CASSVTSSYEQYF.

The chain couples TRBV3-1 (or the pseudogene TRBV3-2) to TRBJ2-3, with 11 bases that match TRBD2. The CDR3 totals 16 residues. The trim removed 4 bases at V and 5 bases at J, leaving 8 bases unmatched. Germline lookup yields CDR1 LGHDT and CDR2 YNNKEL (reference sequence). The CDR3 here is CASSLISGRAEDTQYF. For the CDR3, the DNA is TGTGCCAGCAGCCTAATTAGCGGGAGGGCCGAAGATACGCAGTATTTT.

The chain links TRBV3-1 (or the pseudogene TRBV3-2) to TRBJ2-4; weak D call: TRBD2 (5 bases). The CDR3 length is 15 residues. Germline loops: CDR1 LGHDT, CDR2 YNNKEL (reference sequence). Trimming removed 2 bases from V and 6 bases from J, with 14 bases in between. As DNA, the CDR3 is TGTGCCAGCAGCCAACTAGGAGGTGGAGCAAACATTCAGTACTTC. It encodes CASSQLGGGANIQYF.

The chain combines TRBV6-1 with TRBJ2-1; TRBD2 might be the D (6 bases). Looked up from germline, CDR1 is MNHNS and CDR2 is SASEGT. V dropped 4 bases and J dropped 8 bases, with 24 bases sitting between them. CDR3 length: 17 residues. The DNA for the CDR3 is TGTGCCAGCAGTGGGTCCTCTCCAGGGTTGTGGAGGGATGAGCAGTTCTTC. Translated, it gives CASSGSSPGLWRDEQFF.

The sample holds a few counts of this clone. The chain joins TRBV28 to TRBJ1-1, with D maybe TRBD1 (6 bases). The CDR3 has 14 amino acids. Germline loops: CDR1 MDHEN, CDR2 SYDVKM. The V gene lost 7 bases and the J gene lost 4 bases, with 16 bases spanning the gap. The CDR3: CASNAQGSRTEAFF. CDR3 sequence (DNA): TGTGCCAGCAATGCGCAGGGGAGTCGCACTGAAGCTTTCTTT.

This clone has only one observation. This sequence joins TRBV29-1 and TRBJ2-7, with 7 bases that match TRBD1. This CDR3 is 13 amino acids long. The V segment lost 4 bases and the J segment 6 bases; nucleotides outside the gene matches: 9. CDR1 is SQVTM and CDR2 is ANQGSEA in the germline V gene. In DNA, the CDR3 is TGCAGCGTTGCTGCGACAGGGTCAAGCGAGCAGTACTTC. Translated: CSVAATGSSEQYF.

The gene calls are TRBV7-3 and TRBJ1-6; 9 bases align to TRBD1. CDR1 and CDR2 (germline): SGHTA, FQGTGA. With 5 bases clipped from V and 7 bases from J, the junction kept 3 bases outside the gene matches. The CDR3 sequence is 14 residues long. The CDR3 here is CASSVQGANSPLHF. CDR3 DNA: TGTGCCAGCAGCGTACAGGGGGCGAATTCACCCCTCCACTTT.

V and J are TRBV2 and TRBJ1-2; maybe TRBD1 (5 bases). Between the trimmed V and J ends, which lost 5 bases and 0 bases, there was a span of 13 bases. The CDR3 has 15 residues. Looked up from germline, CDR1 is SNHLY and CDR2 is FYNNEI. The CDR3 loop reads CASSPTGPSNYGYTF. The CDR3 DNA follows: TGTGCCAGCAGTCCCACAGGACCCTCTAACTATGGCTACACCTTC.

The genes are TRBV27 and TRBJ2-7; 16 bases agree with TRBD2. The ends lost 5 bases at V and 7 bases at J; junction bases unmatched: 11. This CDR3 comprises 17 residues. The V gene's germline CDR1 is MNHEY and CDR2 SMNVEV (reference sequence). The CDR3 protein is CASSQPGLAGGLGEQYF. CDR3 DNA: TGTGCCAGCAGTCAACCGGGACTAGCGGGAGGGCTGGGGGAGCAGTACTTC.

V is TRBV28 and J is TRBJ2-7; 13 bases match TRBD2. The length of the CDR3 is 15 residues. The trim removed 4 bases at V and 4 bases at J, leaving 4 bases unmatched. Germline CDR1 MDHEN, CDR2 SYDVKM. CDR3 residues: CASSSGLAGIYEQYF. CDR3 coding DNA: TGTGCCAGCAGTTCGGGACTAGCGGGGATTTACGAGCAGTACTTC.

The V and J genes are TRBV7-3 and TRBJ2-3; 8 bases align to TRBD1. Losses at the gene ends were 5 bases for V and 4 bases for J; bases not matched to a gene: 5. Germline V gene lookup returns CDR1 SGHTA and CDR2 FQGTGA. The CDR3 length is 14 residues. The CDR3 DNA reads as TGTGCCAGCAGCCAGGACAGGGCGTCAGATACGCAGTATTTT. Amino acid sequence: CASSQDRASDTQYF.